This T cell receptor beta chain appears in the sequencing data of a study of early T cells in non-severe SARS-CoV-2 infection. Points from the study as a whole: The VDJdb matching leaned toward anti-spike CD8 responses and overlooked private and CD4 specificities.

This clonotype was seen a few times. No antigen is known for it. Unique molecular identifiers (one per individual cDNA molecule) were attached. TCRdb passed the 5' RACE reads through MiXCR, listing each CDR3 protein once. The repertoire holds around 66,000 distinct CDR3 sequences, with roughly an eighth as singletons. The sequenced material came from whole blood. This receptor was obtained from an adult who was a healthcare worker with PCR-confirmed SARS-CoV-2 infection or an uninfected control (not recorded which).

CDR3 sequence reads: CASSFGGQGTEAFF. The CDR3 DNA follows: TGTGCCAGCAGCTTCGGGGGACAGGGGACTGAAGCTTTCTTT. This rearrangement joins TRBV7-9 to TRBJ1-1, with 10 positions matching TRBD1. Germline V gene sequence: CDR1 SEHNR, CDR2 FQNEAQ (reference sequence). The CDR3 is 14 residues long. The V gene end was trimmed by 3 bases and the J gene end by 5 bases; junction bases not matched to a gene: 3.